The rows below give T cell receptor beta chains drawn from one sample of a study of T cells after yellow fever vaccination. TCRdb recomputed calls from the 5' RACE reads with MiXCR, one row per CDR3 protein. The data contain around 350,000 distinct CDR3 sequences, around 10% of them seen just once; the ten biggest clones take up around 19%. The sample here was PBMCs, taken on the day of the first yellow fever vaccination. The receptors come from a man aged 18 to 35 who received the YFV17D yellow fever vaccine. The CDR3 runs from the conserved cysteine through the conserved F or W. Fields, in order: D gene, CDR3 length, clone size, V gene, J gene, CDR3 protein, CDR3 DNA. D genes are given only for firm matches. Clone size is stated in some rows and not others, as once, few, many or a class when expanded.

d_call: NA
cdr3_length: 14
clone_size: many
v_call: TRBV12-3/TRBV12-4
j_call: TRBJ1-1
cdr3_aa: CASRFPTANTEAFF
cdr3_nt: TGTGCCAGCAGGTTCCCGACTGCGAACACTGAAGCTTTCTTT

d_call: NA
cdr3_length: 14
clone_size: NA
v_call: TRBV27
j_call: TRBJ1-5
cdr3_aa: CASSDGGFGQPQHF
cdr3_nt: TGTGCCAGCAGCGATGGGGGATTCGGTCAGCCCCAGCATTTT

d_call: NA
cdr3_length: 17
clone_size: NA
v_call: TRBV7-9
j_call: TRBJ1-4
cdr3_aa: CASSPGRAFATNEKLFF
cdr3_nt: TGTGCCAGCAGCCCCGGAAGAGCCTTTGCAACTAATGAAAAACTGTTTTTT

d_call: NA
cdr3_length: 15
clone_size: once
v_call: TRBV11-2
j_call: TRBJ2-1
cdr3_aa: CASSLGPDRYNEQFF
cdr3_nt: TGTGCCAGCAGCTTAGGCCCGGACAGATACAATGAGCAGTTCTTC

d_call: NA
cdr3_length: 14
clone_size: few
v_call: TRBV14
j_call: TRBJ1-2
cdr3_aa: CASSPTTGGYGYTF
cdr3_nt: TGTGCCAGCAGCCCCACGACAGGCGGCTATGGCTACACCTTC

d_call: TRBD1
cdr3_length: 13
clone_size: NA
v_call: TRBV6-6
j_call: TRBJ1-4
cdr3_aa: CASRGGVWEKLFF
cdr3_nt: TGTGCCAGCAGAGGGGGCGTTTGGGAAAAACTGTTTTTT

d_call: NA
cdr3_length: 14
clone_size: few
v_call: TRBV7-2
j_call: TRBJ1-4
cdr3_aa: CASSSRALNEKLFF
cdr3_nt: TGTGCCAGCAGCTCTAGGGCTCTGAATGAAAAACTGTTTTTT

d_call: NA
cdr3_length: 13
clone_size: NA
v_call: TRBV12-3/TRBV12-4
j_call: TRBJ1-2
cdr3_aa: CASSFELGRGYTF
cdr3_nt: TGTGCCAGCAGTTTCGAACTGGGCCGGGGCTACACCTTC

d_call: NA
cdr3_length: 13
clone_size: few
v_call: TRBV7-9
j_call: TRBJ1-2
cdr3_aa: CASSLGPSPGYTF
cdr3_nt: TGTGCCAGCAGCTTAGGACCGTCGCCTGGCTACACCTTC

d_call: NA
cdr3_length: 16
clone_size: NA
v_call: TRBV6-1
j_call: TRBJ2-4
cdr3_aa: CASSEGGELGKNIQYF
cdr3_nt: TGTGCCAGCAGTGAAGGGGGGGAGTTGGGCAAAAACATTCAGTACTTC

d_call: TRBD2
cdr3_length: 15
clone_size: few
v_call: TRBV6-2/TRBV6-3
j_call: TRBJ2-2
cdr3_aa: CASDTGTSLTGELFF
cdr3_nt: TGTGCCAGCGACACCGGGACTAGTTTGACCGGGGAGCTGTTTTTT

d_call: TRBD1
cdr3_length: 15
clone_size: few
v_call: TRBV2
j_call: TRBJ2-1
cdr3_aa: CASSATGVYYNEQFF
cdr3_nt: TGTGCCAGCAGTGCAACAGGGGTCTACTACAATGAGCAGTTCTTC

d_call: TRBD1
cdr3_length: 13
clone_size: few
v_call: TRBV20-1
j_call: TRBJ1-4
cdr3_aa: CSATSGGDEKLFF
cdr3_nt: TGCAGTGCTACTTCAGGGGGGGACGAAAAACTGTTTTTT

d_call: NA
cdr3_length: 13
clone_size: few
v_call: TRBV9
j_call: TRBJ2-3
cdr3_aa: CASSVAFTDTQYF
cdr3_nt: TGTGCCAGCAGCGTAGCTTTCACAGATACGCAGTATTTT

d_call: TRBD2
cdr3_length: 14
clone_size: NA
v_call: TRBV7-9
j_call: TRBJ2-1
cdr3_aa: CASSQTSGGLEQFF
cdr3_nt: TGTGCCAGCAGTCAGACTAGCGGGGGCTTGGAGCAGTTCTTC

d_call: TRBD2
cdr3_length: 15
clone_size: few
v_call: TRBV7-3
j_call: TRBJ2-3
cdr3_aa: CASSHPGGSTDTQYF
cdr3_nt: TGTGCCAGCAGCCACCCGGGGGGGAGCACAGATACGCAGTATTTT

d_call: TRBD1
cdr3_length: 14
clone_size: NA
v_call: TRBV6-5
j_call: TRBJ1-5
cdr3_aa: CASRADRDGQPQHF
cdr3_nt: TGTGCCAGCAGAGCCGACAGGGACGGTCAGCCCCAGCATTTT